The 22 T cell receptor beta chains presented below share a single source sample, sequenced in a study of T cell repertoires in cytomegalovirus infection. One entry per CDR3 protein, called by TCRdb with MiXCR from the reads. The top ten clones hold roughly 25% of a sample with roughly 160,000 distinct CDR3 sequences, about a fifth of them seen once. No antigen is known for these receptors. The specimen comprised CD8+ T cells from cultured PBMCs, sampled from culture after CMV antigen stimulation. The receptors here all came from a human donor in good health (CMV status not recorded). Some clones in this sample may be carry-over from other donors' samples.

The gene calls are TRBV7-9 and TRBJ2-7; D is possibly TRBD1 or TRBD2 (5 bases each). This CDR3 spans 15 amino acids. CDR1 is SEHNR and CDR2 is FQNEAQ in the germline V gene (reference sequence). Trimming stripped 1 base from V and 5 bases from J, with 15 bases between. The CDR3 loop reads CASSLVSAGTHEQYF. The CDR3 bases are TGTGCCAGCAGCTTAGTTTCGGCAGGGACCCACGAGCAGTACTTC.

The chain employs TRBV27 and TRBJ1-5; D gene uncertain. The CDR3 consists of 16 residues. V dropped 5 bases and J dropped 0 bases, with 14 bases sitting between them. The germline V gene has CDR1 MNHEY and CDR2 SMNVEV (reference sequence). The CDR3 sequence is CASSKYGSISNQPQHF. The CDR3 DNA reads as TGTGCCAGCAGTAAATACGGGTCTATTAGCAATCAGCCCCAGCATTTT.

This clonotype was seen a few times. This chain connects TRBV6-2 or TRBV6-3 to TRBJ2-2; D assignment may be TRBD1 or TRBD2 (6 bases each). Germline CDR1 MNHEY, CDR2 SVGEGT. V lost 4 bases, J lost 6 bases, and 9 bases lay in between. The length of the CDR3 is 13 residues. The CDR3 is CASSSGEAGELFF. The CDR3, as DNA: TGTGCCAGCAGTTCAGGGGAGGCCGGGGAGCTGTTTTTT.

CDR3 loop: CASIRTGEGYNEQFF. The CDR3 DNA reads as TGTGCCAGCATTCGGACAGGGGAAGGGTACAATGAGCAGTTCTTC. The chain is built from TRBV12-3 or TRBV12-4 and TRBJ2-1; 9 bases fit TRBD1. V lost 7 bases, J lost 4 bases, and 8 bases stayed unmatched. The CDR3 sequence is 15 residues long.

The V and J genes are TRBV7-2 and TRBJ2-7; D possibly corresponds to TRBD2 (6 bases). This CDR3 is 15 amino acids long. V was shortened by 5 bases and J by 2 bases, with 16 bases between the two germline ends. Germline assignment: CDR1 SGHTA and CDR2 FQGNSA. CDR3 sequence reads: CASSQEGYSTYEQYF. The CDR3 DNA reads TGTGCCAGCAGCCAGGAGGGGTACAGCACCTACGAGCAGTACTTC.

This clonotype was counted between two and nine times. The CDR3, as DNA: TGTGCCAGCAGCCCCCGGGCGGACGAGCAGTACTTC. This sequence encodes CASSPRADEQYF. The genes are TRBV12-3 or TRBV12-4 and TRBJ2-7; D gene unclear. The CDR3 length is 12 residues. The V and J ends lost 6 bases and 5 bases respectively, with 11 bases between them.

This clonotype appeared a few times. The gene calls are TRBV7-2 and TRBJ2-7; D gene ambiguous. The germline gives CDR1 SGHTA, CDR2 FQGNSA. The CDR3 extends over 15 amino acids. V shed 0 bases and J shed 0 bases, with 9 bases lying between them. The CDR3 region is CASSLARISSYEQYF. DNA of the CDR3: TGTGCCAGCAGCTTAGCACGGATCAGCTCCTACGAGCAGTACTTC.

This clonotype was counted between two and nine times. The rearrangement uses TRBV7-2 and TRBJ1-5; D not certain. Trimming removed 5 bases at V and 3 bases at J, with 17 bases between. CDR3 length: 16 residues. Germline lookup yields CDR1 SGHTA and CDR2 FQGNSA. CDR3 in DNA: TGTGCCAGCAGCCCCTCCGGACGGGAATACAATCAGCCCCAGCATTTT. Encoded protein: CASSPSGREYNQPQHF.

This clonotype was picked up a small number of times. This chain connects TRBV7-2 to TRBJ2-3; D possibly corresponds to TRBD2 (5 bases). Germline-derived CDR1 and CDR2 are SGHTA and FQGNSA. The V end was cut by 1 base, the J end by 5 bases, with 10 bases between. There are 14 residues in the CDR3. CDR3 sequence: CASSLVGRGDTQYF. Here the CDR3 DNA reads TGTGCCAGCAGCTTAGTTGGTCGGGGAGATACGCAGTATTTT.

V gene TRBV7-9 combines with J gene TRBJ1-1; a possible D gene is TRBD1 (5 bases). This CDR3 comprises 14 residues. Germline lookup yields CDR1 SEHNR and CDR2 FQNEAQ (reference sequence). V was clipped by 5 bases and J by 4 bases, with 14 bases between them. The CDR3 DNA is TGTGCCAGCAGCCCCACCGGGGGGAGCACTGAAGCTTTCTTT. Translation gives CASSPTGGSTEAFF. Based on the CDR3 plus reference TRBV7-9 and TRBJ1-1, the full variable domain is DTGVSQNPRHKITKRGQNVTFRCDPISEHNRLYWYRQTLGQGPEFLTYFQNEAQLEKSRLLSDRFSAERPKGSFSTLEIQRTEQGDSAMYLCASSPTGGSTEAFFGQGTRLTVV.

A note on this clonotype: The CDR3 end shows no conserved phenylalanine or tryptophan, and so a read error is likely. The rearrangement uses TRBV7-8 and TRBJ2-7, with D unresolved. Germline CDR1 is SGHVS and CDR2 is FQNEAQ. The CDR3 covers 14 residues. V lost 5 bases, J lost 5 bases, and 16 bases lay in between. CDR3 in DNA: TGTGCCAGCAGCCCGTCCCGTGCCACGGACGAGCAGTACTAC. It codes for CASSPSRATDEQYY.

This clonotype was picked up many times. The chain has TRBV2 and TRBJ2-5, with 7 bases lining up with TRBD2. The length of the CDR3 is 14 residues. J lost 4 bases, V lost 2 bases, and 4 bases had no gene match. Germline CDR1 reads SNHLY; CDR2 reads FYNNEI. The CDR3 is CASSEYGGSETQYF. CDR3 coding DNA: TGTGCCAGCAGTGAATACGGGGGGTCAGAGACCCAGTACTTC.

About this clonotype: A much larger clonotype is one base distant, so this may be a read error. This sequence joins TRBV15 and TRBJ2-6, with no clear D. CDR1 is LNHNV and CDR2 is YYDKDF in the germline V gene (reference sequence). The ends were cut back, 0 bases at V and 2 bases at J, with 5 bases in the middle. CDR3 length: 15 amino acids. The CDR3 spells CATSRDSTGANVLTF. The CDR3 DNA reads TGTGCCACCAGCAGAGACAGCACTGGGGCCAACGTCCTGACTTTC.

In this sample, this clonotype turned up a few times. The chain employs TRBV6-2 or TRBV6-3 and TRBJ2-7; D call uncertain. V was cut by 6 bases and J by 1 base, with 10 bases left in between. The CDR3 is 13 residues long. Germline lookup yields CDR1 MNHEY and CDR2 SVGEGT. The DNA for the CDR3 is TGTGCCAGCAGACGCCTGGGGTCCTACGAGCAGTACTTC. It yields the protein CASRRLGSYEQYF.

This clonotype was counted a few times. The J gene is TRBJ2-2, the V gene TRBV12-3 or TRBV12-4; no firm D call. This CDR3 has 13 residues. The V end was cut by 8 bases, the J end by 7 bases, with 14 bases between. The CDR3 sequence: CASSRSLVGELFF. In DNA, the CDR3 is TGTGCCAGCTCCCGAAGTTTGGTCGGGGAGCTGTTTTTT.

The genes are TRBV7-2 and TRBJ2-1, with 7 positions matching TRBD1. V trimming: 2 bases; J trimming: 2 bases; junction bases outside the gene matches: 3. Germline V gene data show CDR1 as SGHTA and CDR2 as FQGNSA. This CDR3 is 15 amino acids long. The DNA of the CDR3 is TGTGCCAGCAGCTTAAACAGGGGCCCCTACAATGAGCAGTTCTTC. Its protein is CASSLNRGPYNEQFF.

The chain is built from TRBV7-8 and TRBJ2-5; 10 nucleotides align to TRBD1. The length of the CDR3 is 17 residues. CDR1 is SGHVS and CDR2 is FQNEAQ in the germline V gene. The J segment lost 5 bases and the V segment lost 1 base, leaving 10 bases of the junction unmatched. The CDR3 is CASSLDWTGGEGETQYF. DNA for the CDR3: TGTGCCAGCAGCTTAGATTGGACAGGGGGAGAGGGGGAGACCCAGTACTTC.

Only a few counts were recorded for this clonotype. The V call is TRBV28, the J call TRBJ1-2; maybe TRBD1 (6 bases). V lost 8 bases, J lost 8 bases, and 21 bases lay in between. CDR1 is MDHEN, CDR2 SYDVKM, per germline. The CDR3 is 14 residues long. The CDR3 DNA reads as TGTGCCAGCGCCGCCGGGACATCCCGTCCAGGCTACACCTTC. Translating it yields CASAAGTSRPGYTF.

V usage is TRBV6-2 or TRBV6-3 and J usage is TRBJ2-3; 14 bases fit TRBD2. Germline V gives CDR1 MNHEY, CDR2 SVGEGT. This CDR3 spans 17 amino acids. After removal of 5 bases from V and 4 bases from J, the junction contained 8 bases not matched to a gene. The CDR3 DNA reads as TGTGCCAGCAGTCGGACTAGCGGGGGGCCAAGTGCAGATACGCAGTATTTT. Protein product: CASSRTSGGPSADTQYF.

The chain employs TRBV6-2 or TRBV6-3 and TRBJ2-5; weak D call: TRBD1 (6 bases). V was trimmed by 2 bases and J by 3 bases, leaving 13 bases between them. The CDR3 runs to 15 residues. CDR1 MNHEY and CDR2 SVGEGT come from the germline V gene. The CDR3 DNA sequence: TGTGCCAGCAGTTACCCTCGGTACAGGGAAGAGACCCAGTACTTC. This sequence encodes CASSYPRYREETQYF.

This clonotype has just a few counts. The chain carries TRBV6-1 and TRBJ1-5; D call uncertain. Germline V gives CDR1 MNHNS, CDR2 SASEGT. V lost 6 bases and J lost 4, with 7 bases in between. The CDR3 contains 12 residues. CDR3 DNA: TGTGCCAGCAGGAAAGATAATCAGCCCCAGCATTTT. Translation gives CASRKDNQPQHF.

This clonotype is deemed medium-sized (0.01 to 0.1%). V is TRBV27 and J is TRBJ2-7; unclear D gene. V was cut by 4 bases and J by 3 bases, with 4 bases left in between. Germline V gene data show CDR1 as MNHEY and CDR2 as SMNVEV (reference sequence). The CDR3 totals 11 residues. As DNA, the CDR3 is TGTGCCAGCAGTTCTGACTACGAGCAGTACTTC. As protein: CASSSDYEQYF.